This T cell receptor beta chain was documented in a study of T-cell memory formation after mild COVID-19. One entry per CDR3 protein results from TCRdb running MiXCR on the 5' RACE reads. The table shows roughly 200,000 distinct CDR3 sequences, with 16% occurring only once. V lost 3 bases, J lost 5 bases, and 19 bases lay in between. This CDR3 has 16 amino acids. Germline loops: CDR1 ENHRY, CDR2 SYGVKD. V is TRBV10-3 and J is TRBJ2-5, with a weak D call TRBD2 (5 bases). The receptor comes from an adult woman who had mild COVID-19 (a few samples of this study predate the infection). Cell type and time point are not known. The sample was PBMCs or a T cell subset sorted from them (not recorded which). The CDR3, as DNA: TGTGCCATCAGTGACGCTAGGGAGACTCCTCCCGAGACCCAGTACTTC. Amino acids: CAISDARETPPETQYF.